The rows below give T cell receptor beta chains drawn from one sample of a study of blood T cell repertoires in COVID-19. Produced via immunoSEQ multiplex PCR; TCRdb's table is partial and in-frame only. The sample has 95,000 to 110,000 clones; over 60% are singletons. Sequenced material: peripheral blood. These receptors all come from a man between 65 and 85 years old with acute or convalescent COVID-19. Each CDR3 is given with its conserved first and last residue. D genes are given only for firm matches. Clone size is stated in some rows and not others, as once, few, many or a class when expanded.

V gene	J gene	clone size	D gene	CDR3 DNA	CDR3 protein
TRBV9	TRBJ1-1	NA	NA	TGTGCCAGCAGCCCCTCTGGGCCGAACACTGAAGCTTTCTTT	CASSPSGPNTEAFF
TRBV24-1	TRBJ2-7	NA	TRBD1	TGTGCCACCAGCCCAGGACAGGGGCCCTCCTACGAGCAGTACTTC	CATSPGQGPSYEQYF
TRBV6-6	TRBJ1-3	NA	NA	TGTGCCAGCAGTACAGGGCGAGGAAACACCATATATTTT	CASSTGRGNTIYF
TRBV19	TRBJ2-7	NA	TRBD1	TGTGCCAGTAGTCAGACGGGACAGGGCCACGAGCAGTACTTC	CASSQTGQGHEQYF
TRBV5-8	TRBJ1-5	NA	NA	TGTGCCAGCAGCTTGAGGGGCGGTAGCAATCAGCCCCAGCATTTT	CASSLRGGSNQPQHF
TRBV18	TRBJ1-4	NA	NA	TGTGCCAGCTCACCACCGAGAGGAGTTAATGAAAAACTGTTTTTT	CASSPPRGVNEKLFF
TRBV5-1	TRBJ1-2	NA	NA	TGCGCCAGCAGTCAGCGGGACGTTGGAGGCTACACCTTC	CASSQRDVGGYTF
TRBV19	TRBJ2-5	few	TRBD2	TGTGCCAGTAGTTCCCAGCGGGGGGGAGAGACCCAGTACTTC	CASSSQRGGETQYF
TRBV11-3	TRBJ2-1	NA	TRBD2	TGTGCCAGCAGCTTGACTAGCGGGGGTGAAGAGCAGTTCTTC	CASSLTSGGEEQFF
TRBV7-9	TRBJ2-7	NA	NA	TGTGCCAGCAGCCAGGGGCCGAGCTCCTACGAGCAGTACTTC	CASSQGPSSYEQYF
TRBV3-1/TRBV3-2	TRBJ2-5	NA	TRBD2	TGTGCCAGCAGCCAAGGGCTAGCGGGGGCCCAAGAGACCCAGTACTTC	CASSQGLAGAQETQYF
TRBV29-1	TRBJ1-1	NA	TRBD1	TGCAGCGTTGAAGGTAACAGGGGGGGTCGGCTGAACACTGAAGCTTTCTTT	CSVEGNRGGRLNTEAFF
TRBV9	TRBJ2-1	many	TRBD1	TGTGCCAGCAGCGTAGGTTCGGGACAGGGTGGCAATGAGCAGTTCTTC	CASSVGSGQGGNEQFF
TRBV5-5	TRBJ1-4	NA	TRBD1	TGTGCCAGCAGCCCCCAGGGGGTTGCAACTAATGAAAAACTGTTTTTT	CASSPQGVATNEKLFF
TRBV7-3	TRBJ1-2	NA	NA	TGTGCCAGCAGCCCGCAACAGGGTCCCTATGGCTACACCTTC	CASSPQQGPYGYTF
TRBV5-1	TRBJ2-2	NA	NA	TGCGCCAGCAACCAGGCCGCGAACACCGGGGAGCTGTTTTTT	CASNQAANTGELFF
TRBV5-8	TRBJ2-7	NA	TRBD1	TGTGCCAGCAGCTTGAGGACAGGGGAATCCTACGAGCAGTACTTC	CASSLRTGESYEQYF
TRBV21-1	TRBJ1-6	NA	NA	TGTGCCAGCAGCAAAGCCGGAGGGGTAGAGAATTCACCCCTCCACTTT	CASSKAGGVENSPLHF
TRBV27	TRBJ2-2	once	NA	TGTGCCAGCAGTTTCGGCGGAACCGGGGAGCTGTTTTTT	CASSFGGTGELFF
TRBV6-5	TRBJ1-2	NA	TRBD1	TGTGCCAGCAGGGTATGGACAGGGGAAGGCTACACCTTC	CASRVWTGEGYTF
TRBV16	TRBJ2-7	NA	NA	TGTGCCAGCAGCCAATTAGACAGGTTTTACGAGCAGTACTTC	CASSQLDRFYEQYF
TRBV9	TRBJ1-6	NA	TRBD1	TGTGCCAGCAGCGTAGGGCAGGGGGCTTCACCCCTCCACTTT	CASSVGQGASPLHF
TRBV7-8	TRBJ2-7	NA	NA	TGTGCCAGCAGCCTCAACTACGAGCAGTACTTC	CASSLNYEQYF
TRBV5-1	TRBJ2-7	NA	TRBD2	TGCGCCAGCAGCTTCCCTAGCGGGGGGGCAGACGAGCAGTACTTC	CASSFPSGGADEQYF
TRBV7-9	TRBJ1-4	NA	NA	TGTGCCAGCAGCTTGATTCAAGGGGATGAAAAACTGTTTTTT	CASSLIQGDEKLFF
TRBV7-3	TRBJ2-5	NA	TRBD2	TGTGCCAGCAGCTTAACCGGGACTAAAGAGACCCAGTACTTC	CASSLTGTKETQYF
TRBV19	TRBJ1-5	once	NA	TGTGCCAGTAGTGTTGCCAGGGCTCAGCCCCAGCATTTT	CASSVARAQPQHF